This T cell receptor (beta chain) was profiled in a study of T cells after yellow fever vaccination. Germline V gene data show CDR1 as LNHNV and CDR2 as YYDKDF (reference sequence). The V end lost 8 bases, the J end lost 3 bases, and 11 bases lay between the germline ends. The CDR3 extends over 13 amino acids. In its sample, this clonotype was seen many times. TCRdb called the 5' RACE reads again in MiXCR, with one record for every CDR3 protein. The sample records hundreds of thousands of distinct CDR3 sequences, approximately 13% being singletons. The chain has TRBV15 and TRBJ2-1; D ambiguous. The specimen comprised PBMCs, sampled on the day of the yellow fever booster vaccination. The sequence derives from a man in his thirties or forties who received the YFV17D yellow fever vaccine. The CDR3 DNA reads as TGTGCCACCCATGCTGCCAGCTACAATGAGCAGTTCTTC. Encoded protein: CATHAASYNEQFF.